These 13 T cell receptor beta chains were all obtained from the same sample, sequenced in a study of blood T cell repertoires in COVID-19. The repertoire was sequenced with immunoSEQ multiplex PCR; TCRdb's copy has only in-frame clones and lacks some. The sample includes 130,000 or so clones, approximately 84% seen only once; the top ten take roughly a sixth. Sequencing input: peripheral blood. These receptors were taken from a woman of 80 years or more with acute or convalescent COVID-19.

V gene TRBV19 combines with J gene TRBJ1-1; D might be TRBD1 (5 bases). The CDR3 has 13 amino acids. The V gene lost 3 bases and the J gene lost 10 bases, with 15 bases spanning the gap. Germline CDR1 is LNHDA and CDR2 is SQIVND (reference sequence). The CDR3 reads CASSIQGSFGAFF. CDR3 DNA sequence: TGTGCCAGTAGTATCCAGGGTAGCTTTGGAGCTTTCTTT.

This rearrangement joins TRBV19 to TRBJ1-6; TRBD1 might be the D (6 bases). Germline values: CDR1 LNHDA, CDR2 SQIVND (reference sequence). Trimming removed 6 bases from V and 6 bases from J, with 18 bases in between. The CDR3 sequence is 16 residues long. The CDR3 here is CASRITGPTSNSPLHF. The CDR3 DNA reads TGTGCCAGTAGGATCACAGGGCCTACCTCTAATTCACCCCTCCACTTT.

This chain uses TRBV30 with TRBJ1-6; 12 bases match TRBD1. Germline V gene sequence: CDR1 GTSNPN, CDR2 SVGIG (reference sequence). V lost 3 bases to trimming and J lost 7 bases; unmatched junction nucleotides: 19. There are 20 residues in the CDR3. The DNA for the CDR3 is TGTGCCTGGAGCGCACGGTTCGGGACAGGGGGCGCCTTGGGCAATTCACCCCTCCACTTT. Translating it yields CAWSARFGTGGALGNSPLHF.

The chain links TRBV3-1 (or the pseudogene TRBV3-2) to TRBJ2-1, with D possibly being TRBD2 (5 bases). The germline gives CDR1 LGHDT, CDR2 YNNKEL (reference sequence). Trimming removed 1 base from V and 5 bases from J, with 12 bases in between. This CDR3 is built from 15 residues. CDR3: CASSQVASPNNEQFF. DNA for the CDR3: TGTGCCAGCAGCCAAGTAGCTAGCCCCAACAATGAGCAGTTCTTC.

The gene calls are TRBV5-1 and TRBJ2-3; 14 positions agree with TRBD2. The V gene's germline CDR1 is SGHRS and CDR2 YFSETQ. V shed 4 bases and J 5 bases; nucleotides not matched to a gene: 12. There are 18 residues in the CDR3. Here the CDR3 reads CASSPIGTSGSGGDTQYF. Here the CDR3 DNA reads TGCGCCAGCAGCCCGATCGGGACTAGCGGGAGTGGGGGAGATACGCAGTATTTT.

This chain uses TRBV7-6 with TRBJ1-1; D gene uncertain. Looked up from germline, CDR1 is SGHVS and CDR2 is FNYEAQ. V was pared by 1 base and J by 5 bases, with 8 bases between. CDR3 length: 13 residues. Written as DNA, the CDR3 is TGTGCCAGCAGCTTAGGGGGAGTTACTGAAGCTTTCTTT. Amino acid sequence: CASSLGGVTEAFF.

This clone was seen a handful of times. This chain uses TRBV29-1 with TRBJ1-2; D may be TRBD1 (5 bases). The CDR3 runs to 13 residues. Trimming removed 4 bases from V and 3 bases from J, with 12 bases in between. Looked up from germline, CDR1 is SQVTM and CDR2 is ANQGSEA. CDR3 DNA: TGCAGCGTTGTATGGGGGGGTGACTATGGCTACACCTTC. This translates into CSVVWGGDYGYTF. The entire variable domain, with the rest obtained from reference TRBV29-1 and TRBJ1-2, is as follows: SAVISQKPSRDICQRGTSLTIQCQVDSQVTMMFWYRQQPGQSLTLIATANQGSEATYESGFVIDKFPISRPNLTFSTLTVSNMSPEDSSIYLCSVVWGGDYGYTFGSGTRLTVV.

The CDR3 region has the DNA TGTGCCAGCAGCCAGGGACTAGTTGCCGGGGAGCTGTTTTTT. Its translation is CASSQGLVAGELFF. The chain links TRBV3-1 (or the pseudogene TRBV3-2) to TRBJ2-2; 8 bases are shared with TRBD2. The CDR3 length is 14 residues. CDR1 and CDR2 (germline): LGHDT, YNNKEL (reference sequence). The J segment lost 6 bases and the V segment lost 3 bases, leaving 3 bases of the junction unmatched.

The V gene is TRBV7-6, the J gene TRBJ2-1; no definite D call. From germline, CDR1 is SGHVS and CDR2 FNYEAQ. The germline V and J ends were trimmed by 0 bases and 4 bases, with 10 bases remaining between them. The CDR3 contains 15 residues. The CDR3 region has the DNA TGTGCCAGCAGCTTAGCGCTCTCGCAGTACAATGAGCAGTTCTTC. It translates to CASSLALSQYNEQFF.

J is TRBJ1-6 and V is TRBV5-1; D is perhaps TRBD1 (5 bases). The CDR3 extends over 16 amino acids. From germline, CDR1 is SGHRS and CDR2 YFSETQ. The V end was cut by 0 bases, the J end by 0 bases, with 7 bases between. The CDR3 loop reads CASSLGGSSYNSPLHF. CDR3 nucleotides: TGCGCCAGCAGCTTGGGGGGCAGCTCCTATAATTCACCCCTCCACTTT. The whole variable domain, remainder taken from reference TRBV5-1 and TRBJ1-6, is KAGVTQTPRYLIKTRGQQVTLSCSPISGHRSVSWYQQTPGQGLQFLFEYFSETQRNKGNFPGRFSGRQFSNSRSEMNVSTLELGDSALYLCASSLGGSSYNSPLHFGNGTRLTVT.

The J gene is TRBJ1-1, the V gene TRBV29-1, with unresolved D. V lost 2 bases and J 0 bases, leaving 7 bases between the germline ends. This CDR3 is 13 amino acids long. The germline V gene has CDR1 SQVTM and CDR2 ANQGSEA. The CDR3 region is CSVESGMNTEAFF. DNA for the CDR3: TGCAGCGTTGAATCCGGTATGAACACTGAAGCTTTCTTT.

CDR3 residues: CASSKGLADTPYNEQFF. CDR3 nucleotide sequence: TGTGCCAGTAGTAAAGGACTAGCCGATACACCTTACAATGAGCAGTTCTTC. This rearrangement joins TRBV19 to TRBJ2-1, with 8 bases that match TRBD2. J gave up 4 bases and V 4 bases, and 12 bases lay outside the gene matches. Per the germline V gene, CDR1 is LNHDA and CDR2 is SQIVND (reference sequence). This CDR3 is 17 amino acids long.

The chain has TRBV7-2 and TRBJ2-7; D is perhaps TRBD2 (5 bases). The length of the CDR3 is 14 residues. V lost 1 base, J lost 0 bases, and 7 bases lay in between. Germline assignment: CDR1 SGHTA and CDR2 FQGNSA. In DNA, the CDR3 is TGTGCCAGCAGCTTAGTTAGCGCCTCCTACGAGCAGTACTTC. It is translated as CASSLVSASYEQYF.